A single sample is the source of the 24 T cell receptor beta chains below, sequenced in a study of cytomegalovirus exposure and HLA in healthy donors. Assay used: immunoSEQ multiplex PCR; TCRdb lists only in-frame clones, some missing. The data hold roughly 330,000 clones, with 75% to 90% observed a single time. The sample comprised PBMCs. These receptors were collected from a woman in her twenties or thirties in good health and CMV-seropositive.

This chain links TRBV27 with TRBJ2-1; TRBD2 agrees at 7 bases. The CDR3 sequence is 14 residues long. Germline trimming cut 3 bases from V and 4 bases from J; bases unmatched to any gene: 3. Germline-derived CDR1 and CDR2 are MNHEY and SMNVEV (reference sequence). This CDR3 reads CASSFGGGYNEQFF. DNA for the CDR3: TGTGCCAGCAGTTTTGGCGGGGGATACAATGAGCAGTTCTTC.

The gene calls are TRBV7-2 and TRBJ2-7, with D unresolved. The V gene lost 1 base and the J gene lost 4 bases, with 11 bases spanning the gap. This CDR3 contains 14 residues. Germline CDR1 and CDR2: SGHTA and FQGNSA. CDR3 loop: CASSLGSESYEQYF. In DNA form, the CDR3 reads TGTGCCAGCAGCTTAGGGTCTGAAAGTTACGAGCAGTACTTC.

This clone appeared once. The rearrangement links TRBV9 to TRBJ2-7; a possible D gene is TRBD1 (8 bases). V lost 4 bases, J lost 0 bases, and 14 bases lay in between. Germline CDR1 SGDLS, CDR2 YYNGEE. This CDR3 region has 15 residues. For the CDR3, the DNA is TGTGCCAGCAGCCCGACAGGGGACTACTCCTACGAGCAGTACTTC. The encoded protein is CASSPTGDYSYEQYF. The entire variable domain, with the rest obtained from reference TRBV9 and TRBJ2-7, is as follows: DSGVTQTPKHLITATGQRVTLRCSPRSGDLSVYWYQQSLDQGLQFLIQYYNGEERAKGNILERFSAQQFPDLHSELNLSSLELGDSALYFCASSPTGDYSYEQYFGPGTRLTVT.

The chain joins TRBV7-6 to TRBJ2-7; TRBD1 is a possible D gene (5 bases). The CDR3 has 14 residues. Trimming took off 5 bases at V and 2 bases at J, with 13 bases between the two ends. The germline V gene encodes CDR1 SGHVS and CDR2 FNYEAQ. In nucleotides, the CDR3 is TGTGCCAGCAGCGGGTGGCAGGGCCCCTACGAGCAGTACTTC. Residues: CASSGWQGPYEQYF.

The chain has TRBV6-1 and TRBJ1-5; 9 positions agree with TRBD1. The CDR3 contains 15 residues. V was clipped by 7 bases and J by 4 bases; unmatched bases: 8. Germline loops: CDR1 MNHNS, CDR2 SASEGT. CDR3 sequence (DNA): TGTGCCAGCACCCTATCCGGGACAGGGAATCAGCCCCAGCATTTT. Its translation: CASTLSGTGNQPQHF.

Comments on this clone: Other nucleotide sequences from this sample produce the same CDR3. This chain joins TRBV29-1 and TRBJ2-7, with D perhaps TRBD1 or TRBD2 (5 bases each). Trimming took off 5 bases at V and 2 bases at J, with 10 bases between the two ends. The CDR3 runs 12 residues. Germline V gene sequence: CDR1 SQVTM, CDR2 ANQGSEA. CDR3 bases: TGCAGCGTTAGGGACGGAGCCTACGAGCAGTACTTC. This gives the protein CSVRDGAYEQYF.

This clone came up once. DNA of the CDR3: TGTGCCAGCAGTTTAGATTGGACTCGAGATACGCAGTATTTT. Its translation: CASSLDWTRDTQYF. The chain has TRBV27 and TRBJ2-3; weak D call: TRBD2 (5 bases). Germline CDR1 is MNHEY and CDR2 is SMNVEV (reference sequence). The V end was cut by 2 bases, the J end by 5 bases, with 11 bases between. This CDR3 comprises 14 residues.

V and J are TRBV28 and TRBJ2-7, with D perhaps TRBD1 (5 bases). Trimming left V 4 bases short and J 2 bases short, with 12 bases between. Germline V gene data show CDR1 as MDHEN and CDR2 as SYDVKM. The CDR3 contains 14 residues. The CDR3 loop is CASSSSMDTYEQYF. The CDR3 coding sequence is TGTGCCAGCAGTTCGTCGATGGACACCTACGAGCAGTACTTC.

The CDR3 protein is CASSGTGEVRDYGYTF. The CDR3 DNA follows: TGTGCCAGCAGCGGGACAGGGGAAGTTAGGGACTATGGCTACACCTTC. The chain recombines TRBV11-2 with TRBJ1-2; 10 positions match TRBD1. Losses at the gene ends were 5 bases for V and 3 bases for J; bases not matched to a gene: 9. The CDR3 spans 16 residues. Germline lookup yields CDR1 SGHAT and CDR2 FQNNGV. Filled out from reference TRBV11-2 and TRBJ1-2, the complete variable domain reads EAGVAQSPRYKIIEKRQSVAFWCNPISGHATLYWYQQILGQGPKLLIQFQNNGVVDDSQLPKDRFSAERLKGVDSTLKIQPAKLEDSAVYLCASSGTGEVRDYGYTFGSGTRLTVV.

The chain recombines TRBV9 with TRBJ2-5; TRBD1 or TRBD2 may be the D gene (5 bases each). From germline, CDR1 is SGDLS and CDR2 YYNGEE. This CDR3 has 14 amino acids. The V and J ends lost 0 bases and 5 bases respectively, with 11 bases between them. The CDR3 coding sequence is TGTGCCAGCAGCGTAGACGAGGGGCTGGAGACCCAGTACTTC. Translated: CASSVDEGLETQYF. The full variable domain, completed using reference TRBV9 and TRBJ2-5, is DSGVTQTPKHLITATGQRVTLRCSPRSGDLSVYWYQQSLDQGLQFLIQYYNGEERAKGNILERFSAQQFPDLHSELNLSSLELGDSALYFCASSVDEGLETQYFGPGTRLLVL.

This rearrangement joins TRBV4-3 to TRBJ2-7, with D perhaps matching TRBD1 (6 bases). V lost 4 bases and J lost 2, with 21 bases in between. CDR1 and CDR2 (germline): LGHNA, YSLEER. The CDR3 has 17 residues. CDR3 amino acids: CASSPSWVTGTAYEQYF. The DNA of the CDR3 is TGCGCCAGCAGCCCTAGCTGGGTGACAGGTACGGCCTACGAGCAGTACTTC.

The chain recombines TRBV18 with TRBJ2-7, with TRBD1 matching over 7 bases. V shed 1 base, J shed 3 bases, and the junction held 6 bases outside the gene matches. Germline-derived CDR1 and CDR2 are KGHSH and LQKENI. CDR3 length: 15 residues. CDR3 amino acids: CASSPQGAVRYEQYF. As DNA, the CDR3 is TGTGCCAGCTCACCACAGGGGGCTGTCCGCTACGAGCAGTACTTC. The full variable domain, rest sourced from reference TRBV18 and TRBJ2-7, is NAGVMQNPRHLVRRRGQEARLRCSPMKGHSHVYWYRQLPEEGLKFMVYLQKENIIDESGMPKERFSAEFPKEGPSILRIQQVVRGDSAAYFCASSPQGAVRYEQYFGPGTRLTVT.

The chain recombines TRBV30 with TRBJ2-7, with D perhaps TRBD1 or TRBD2 (6 bases each). Trimming left V 1 base short and J 3 bases short, with 10 bases between. The germline V gene encodes CDR1 GTSNPN and CDR2 SVGIG (reference sequence). The CDR3 runs 13 residues. The CDR3 DNA reads TGTGCCTGGAGTGGGGGGGCAGGCTACGAGCAGTACTTC. Translated: CAWSGGAGYEQYF. Variable domain in full (rest from reference TRBV30 and TRBJ2-7): SQTIHQWPATLVQPVGSPLSLECTVEGTSNPNLYWYRQAAGRGLQLLFYSVGIGQISSEVPQNLSASRPQDRQFILSSKKLLLSDSGFYLCAWSGGAGYEQYFGPGTRLTVT.

V gene TRBV28 combines with J gene TRBJ2-7; D is uncertain. The germline gives CDR1 MDHEN, CDR2 SYDVKM. The CDR3 loop spans 16 amino acids. The V gene lost 6 bases and the J gene lost 2 bases, with 20 bases spanning the gap. Written as DNA, the CDR3 is TGTGCCAGCAGAACAATTCGACTGACTTCCACCTACGAGCAGTACTTC. Its translation: CASRTIRLTSTYEQYF.

This clone appeared once. The genes are TRBV7-6 and TRBJ1-1; perhaps TRBD1 as D (5 bases). The length of the CDR3 is 13 residues. The V end was cut by 5 bases, the J end by 3 bases, with 10 bases between. Germline values: CDR1 SGHVS, CDR2 FNYEAQ. The CDR3 DNA is TGTGCCAGCAGCACCCAGGGTTACACTGAAGCTTTCTTT. Encoded protein: CASSTQGYTEAFF.

The chain's CDR3 is CASRGQGQYEQYF. For the CDR3, the DNA is TGTGCCAGCAGAGGACAGGGGCAGTACGAGCAGTACTTC. This chain links TRBV27 with TRBJ2-7, with TRBD1 matching over 9 bases. Trimming removed 6 bases from V and 4 bases from J; junction bases left unmatched: 4. CDR3 length: 13 amino acids. Germline V CDR1 and CDR2: MNHEY, SMNVEV (reference sequence).

The chain carries TRBV27 and TRBJ1-4, with 7 bases that match TRBD1. This CDR3 comprises 15 residues. V dropped 5 bases and J dropped 2; count of bases not matched to a gene: 5. Germline V lookup: CDR1 MNHEY, CDR2 SMNVEV (reference sequence). DNA for the CDR3: TGTGCCAGCAGTGCGGACAGGCGTACTAATGAAAAACTGTTTTTT. Amino acids: CASSADRRTNEKLFF.

The chain has TRBV15 and TRBJ1-2; no clear D gene. V shed 5 bases and J shed 7 bases, with 8 bases lying between them. Germline CDR1 LNHNV, CDR2 YYDKDF (reference sequence). The CDR3 consists of 11 residues. CDR3 DNA: TGTGCCACCAGCCGGGCCGGTGGCTACACCTTC. Encoded protein: CATSRAGGYTF.

The J gene is TRBJ1-5, the V gene TRBV7-3, with 12 bases aligning to TRBD1. The CDR3 sequence is 17 residues long. Per germline, CDR1 SGHTA and CDR2 FQGTGA. Trimming cost V 4 bases and J 6 bases; bases outside gene matches: 10. The CDR3 spells CASSCWDRGLSGQPQHF. In DNA, the CDR3 is TGTGCCAGCAGCTGTTGGGACAGGGGGCTTTCGGGTCAGCCCCAGCATTTT.

The gene calls are TRBV7-3 and TRBJ2-3, with D perhaps matching TRBD1 (6 bases). Per the germline V gene, CDR1 is SGHTA and CDR2 is FQGTGA. V was trimmed by 6 bases and J by 6 bases, leaving 13 bases between them. The CDR3 consists of 13 residues. DNA for the CDR3: TGTGCCAGCAGTCCAATGGGGGCCGATACGCAGTATTTT. Encoded protein: CASSPMGADTQYF.

This chain uses TRBV27 with TRBJ2-5; a weak D match, TRBD1 (7 bases). The CDR3 runs to 14 residues. The V end was cut by 5 bases, the J end by 1 base, with 11 bases between. From germline, CDR1 is MNHEY and CDR2 SMNVEV (reference sequence). The CDR3 DNA reads as TGTGCCAGCAGTCGGGGGACAGTCCAAGAGACCCAGTACTTC. Protein: CASSRGTVQETQYF.

The chain uses TRBV14 and TRBJ2-1, with D perhaps matching TRBD1 (6 bases). V shed 2 bases and J shed 4 bases, with 9 bases lying between them. CDR3 length: 14 residues. Germline V gene data show CDR1 as SGHDN and CDR2 as FVKESK. The CDR3 sequence is CASSQLDRYNEQFF. The CDR3 DNA reads as TGTGCCAGCAGCCAACTAGACAGGTACAATGAGCAGTTCTTC.

V and J are TRBV5-1 and TRBJ2-3; 11 bases fit TRBD2. V shed 3 bases, J shed 0 bases, and the junction held 6 bases outside the gene matches. The CDR3 consists of 17 residues. Germline V gene sequence: CDR1 SGHRS, CDR2 YFSETQ. This CDR3 reads CASSSGTSGPSTDTQYF. In DNA form, the CDR3 reads TGCGCCAGCAGCTCCGGGACTAGCGGCCCTAGCACAGATACGCAGTATTTT.

The chain uses TRBV13 and TRBJ1-2; 8 nucleotides agree with TRBD1. Looked up from germline, CDR1 is PRHDT and CDR2 is FYEKMQ (reference sequence). J was trimmed by 7 bases and V by 3 bases; bases with no gene match: 10. The CDR3 is 15 amino acids. The CDR3 reads CASSFERQGASGYTF. The CDR3 nucleotides read TGTGCCAGCAGCTTCGAGAGGCAGGGGGCTAGTGGCTACACCTTC.